These 21 T cell receptor beta chains share one sample of origin, sequenced in a study of T cells in narcolepsy. The method was immunoSEQ multiplex PCR; TCRdb's version includes in-frame clones alone and lacks a portion of them. The sample lists around 18,000 clones; around 84% were seen once. Material for sequencing was memory (CD45RA-) CD4+ T cells from blood. Source of these receptors: a human donor in good health.

V and J are TRBV2 and TRBJ2-3; no clear D gene. CDR3 length equals 18 residues. In germline, CDR1 is SNHLY, CDR2 FYNNEI. The germline V and J ends were trimmed by 5 bases and 0 bases, with 21 bases remaining between them. CDR3: CASSPPDRDWLSTDTQYF. CDR3 coding DNA: TGTGCCAGCAGTCCACCCGATAGAGACTGGCTAAGCACAGATACGCAGTATTTT. Complete variable domain (other parts from reference TRBV2 and TRBJ2-3): EPEVTQTPSHQVTQMGQEVILRCVPISNHLYFYWYRQILGQKVEFLVSFYNNEISEKSEIFDDQFSVERPDGSNFTLKIRSTKLEDSAMYFCASSPPDRDWLSTDTQYFGPGTRLTVL.

The chain links TRBV4-1 to TRBJ1-2; maybe TRBD1 (6 bases). This CDR3 comprises 17 residues. V lost 2 bases to trimming and J lost 4 bases, with 20 bases between them. The germline V gene has CDR1 MGHRA and CDR2 YSYEKL. This CDR3 is CASSQLLQGRGAYGYTF. DNA for the CDR3: TGCGCCAGCAGCCAACTCCTTCAGGGAAGGGGGGCCTATGGCTACACCTTC.

The chain carries TRBV7-3 and TRBJ2-2, with D uncertain. Deletions cut 2 bases from V and 0 bases from J, with 1 base between. The CDR3 runs 13 residues. The V gene's germline CDR1 is SGHTA and CDR2 FQGTGA. The CDR3 sequence: CASSLSNTGELFF. In nucleotides, the CDR3 is TGTGCCAGCAGCTTATCGAACACCGGGGAGCTGTTTTTT.

The rearrangement uses TRBV7-2 and TRBJ2-3, with a possible D match to TRBD2 (6 bases). There are 18 residues in the CDR3. V was trimmed by 0 bases and J by 0 bases, leaving 16 bases between them. Germline-derived CDR1 and CDR2 are SGHTA and FQGNSA. The CDR3 DNA reads as TGTGCCAGCAGCTTAGCGCGGACTACATTAACTAGCACAGATACGCAGTATTTT. It codes for CASSLARTTLTSTDTQYF.

The chain couples TRBV11-2 to TRBJ1-2; 7 nucleotides line up with TRBD1. The length of the CDR3 is 14 residues. The junction had 5 bases not matched to a gene; V was cut back by 5 bases and J by 2 bases. Germline lookup yields CDR1 SGHAT and CDR2 FQNNGV. DNA for the CDR3: TGTGCCAGCAGCCATCGACAGGGAAACTATGGCTACACCTTC. It specifies CASSHRQGNYGYTF.

The chain links TRBV5-1 to TRBJ2-3; 9 positions agree with TRBD2. The CDR3 has 16 residues. V dropped 0 bases and J dropped 3; count of bases not matched to a gene: 5. Germline CDR1 SGHRS, CDR2 YFSETQ. The CDR3 region has the DNA TGCGCCAGCAGCTTGGAGGCGGGGGGGCCGACAGATACGCAGTATTTT. It encodes CASSLEAGGPTDTQYF.

Remarks on this clone: The junction and the germline gene differ at one end; a read error may be behind it. The same CDR3 arises from other DNA sequences in this sample as well. The CDR3 sequence: CASSDKGYGDEAFF. CDR3 sequence (DNA): TGTGCCAGCAGTGACAAGGGGTACGGAGATGAAGCCTTCTTT. This chain connects TRBV6-1 to TRBJ1-1; D perhaps matches TRBD1 (5 bases). The CDR3 covers 14 residues. Germline CDR1 reads MNHNS; CDR2 reads SASEGT.

CDR3 region: CASSIGLYNEQFF. The CDR3 DNA sequence: TGTGCCAGTAGTATTGGGCTCTACAATGAGCAGTTCTTC. This sequence joins TRBV19 and TRBJ2-1; no clear D gene. There are 13 residues in the CDR3. Germline CDR1 is LNHDA and CDR2 is SQIVND (reference sequence). The ends were cut back, 3 bases at V and 3 bases at J, with 6 bases in the middle.

This chain links TRBV30 with TRBJ2-5; 9 nucleotides match TRBD1. TRBJ2-7 explains the end of the DNA better; the J call may be wrong. This CDR3 contains 15 residues. Per the germline V gene, CDR1 is GTSNPN and CDR2 is SVGIG (reference sequence). The CDR3 DNA is TGTGCCTGGGGTTCTGCCGGGACAGGGTTAAACGAGCAGTACTTC. It is translated as CAWGSAGTGLNEQYF.

The rearrangement links TRBV19 to TRBJ1-2; perhaps TRBD1 as D (5 bases). Trimming left V 6 bases short and J 7 bases short, with 21 bases between. CDR3 length equals 15 residues. Germline CDR1 and CDR2: LNHDA and SQIVND (reference sequence). This chain's CDR3 is CASRSSLWQGAGYTF. The CDR3 region has the DNA TGTGCCAGTAGGTCCTCCCTGTGGCAGGGAGCTGGCTACACCTTC.

This chain links TRBV7-9 with TRBJ1-4; 7 bases fit TRBD1. In germline, CDR1 is SEHNR, CDR2 FQNEAQ (reference sequence). CDR3 size: 15 residues. The V gene end was trimmed by 1 base and the J gene end by 8 bases; junction bases not matched to a gene: 7. The CDR3 loop is CASSLGTGAWEKLFF. CDR3 bases: TGTGCCAGCAGCTTAGGAACAGGGGCCTGGGAAAAACTGTTTTTT.

The chain uses TRBV6-1 and TRBJ2-5; 9 bases align to TRBD2. The last part of the DNA fits TRBJ2-7 better; the J call may be wrong. The CDR3 loop spans 17 amino acids. The germline V gene encodes CDR1 MNHNS and CDR2 SASEGT. The CDR3 coding sequence is TGTGCCAGCAGTGAAGAAGGGGTAGCGGGAGATACTTACGAGCAGTACTTC. Translated: CASSEEGVAGDTYEQYF.

The chain links TRBV7-9 to TRBJ2-5, with 14 bases matching TRBD2. V dropped 5 bases and J dropped 5; count of bases not matched to a gene: 7. The CDR3 covers 16 residues. Germline V CDR1 and CDR2: SEHNR, FQNEAQ (reference sequence). This CDR3 reads CASSVTSGRAGETQYF. CDR3 DNA: TGTGCCAGCAGCGTGACTAGCGGGAGGGCGGGGGAGACCCAGTACTTC.

This sequence joins TRBV19 and TRBJ1-5; 12 nucleotides match TRBD1. The CDR3 is 20 amino acids. With V trimmed by 6 bases and J by 6 bases, 21 bases remained unmatched. In germline, CDR1 is LNHDA, CDR2 SQIVND (reference sequence). Here the CDR3 reads CASSDPRGTGGPVVSQPQHF. CDR3 nucleotides: TGTGCCAGTAGCGACCCACGTGGGACAGGGGGCCCCGTTGTAAGTCAGCCCCAGCATTTT.

The CDR3 reads CASSRFGGYTF. The CDR3 DNA reads TGTGCCAGCAGCCGGTTCGGTGGCTACACCTTC. The chain has TRBV7-9 and TRBJ1-2; D is undetermined. Trimming cost V 5 bases and J 7 bases, with 8 bases left between them. The CDR3 covers 11 residues. CDR1 and CDR2 (germline): SEHNR, FQNEAQ (reference sequence).

The chain links TRBV7-9 to TRBJ1-1; D gene unclear. Germline V gene sequence: CDR1 SEHNR, CDR2 FQNEAQ (reference sequence). V lost 0 bases and J lost 0, with 8 bases in between. The CDR3 spans 15 residues. CDR3 DNA: TGTGCCAGCAGCTTAGCGGCCAGCTTGAACACTGAAGCTTTCTTT. Protein sequence: CASSLAASLNTEAFF.

The chain recombines TRBV9 with TRBJ1-6; the match to TRBD1 covers 8 bases. Germline V gives CDR1 SGDLS, CDR2 YYNGEE. The ends lost 0 bases at V and 8 bases at J; junction bases unmatched: 4. The CDR3 length is 15 residues. DNA for the CDR3: TGTGCCAGCAGCGTAGCAGGGGGCGAAGATTCACCCCTCCACTTT. Protein sequence: CASSVAGGEDSPLHF. Filled out from reference TRBV9 and TRBJ1-6, the complete variable domain reads DSGVTQTPKHLITATGQRVTLRCSPRSGDLSVYWYQQSLDQGLQFLIQYYNGEERAKGNILERFSAQQFPDLHSELNLSSLELGDSALYFCASSVAGGEDSPLHFGNGTRLTVT.

The rearrangement joins TRBV11-3 to TRBJ2-1, with 7 bases aligning to TRBD2. The V and J ends lost 5 bases and 4 bases, in that order; junction bases with no gene match: 2. Germline CDR1 and CDR2: SGHNT and YENEEA. The CDR3 has 13 residues. CDR3 sequence: CASSGRGYNEQFF. In nucleotides, the CDR3 is TGTGCCAGCAGCGGGAGGGGTTACAATGAGCAGTTCTTC.

Comments on this clone: The sample contains more than one DNA sequence encoding this CDR3. The rearrangement uses TRBV5-4 and TRBJ2-7; TRBD2 agrees at 8 bases. Germline-derived CDR1 and CDR2 are SGHNT and YYREEE (reference sequence). The CDR3 totals 16 residues. V gave up 3 bases and J gave up 4 bases; unmatched junction bases: 12. DNA of the CDR3: TGTGCCAGCAGCTGGGGGCGGAGCGGGGGAGGTTACGAGCAGTACTTC. Translation: CASSWGRSGGGYEQYF.

The genes are TRBV10-3 and TRBJ2-2; the D is unclear. The germline gives CDR1 ENHRY, CDR2 SYGVKD. The CDR3 has 13 residues. The V end was cut by 10 bases, the J end by 1 base, with 10 bases between. CDR3 coding DNA: TGTGCCACCAACTCAATGAACACCGGGGAGCTGTTTTTT. Translation gives CATNSMNTGELFF.

This clone was detected only a few times. The genes are TRBV9 and TRBJ1-6; D is undetermined. This CDR3 region has 14 residues. The germline CDR1 and CDR2 sequences are SGDLS and YYNGEE. V was trimmed by 0 bases and J by 5 bases, leaving 6 bases between them. CDR3 coding DNA: TGTGCCAGCAGCGTAGAACCGAATAATTCACCCCTCCACTTT. The encoded protein is CASSVEPNNSPLHF.